These 12 T cell receptor beta chains were all obtained from the same sample, sequenced in a study of shared clonotypes between healthy human individuals. Sequencing used immunoSEQ multiplex PCR; TCRdb keeps in-frame clones, though not all of them. The sample holds about 300,000 clones, about 74% seen once. Input material: memory CD4+ T cells sorted from blood. Subset noted: CD45RA-negative fraction. These TCRs come from a man aged 30 to 39 in good health.

The V call is TRBV2, the J call TRBJ2-1; 10 bases are shared with TRBD2. V was pared by 2 bases and J by 9 bases, with 7 bases of the junction left unmatched. The CDR3 totals 15 residues. Germline lookup yields CDR1 SNHLY and CDR2 FYNNEI. The CDR3 sequence is CASSEQLAGVGEQFF. CDR3 bases: TGTGCCAGCAGTGAACAGCTAGCGGGAGTCGGTGAGCAGTTCTTC.

The chain employs TRBV5-6 and TRBJ2-1, with no clear D. Trimming pared 4 bases from V and 11 bases from J, leaving 13 bases between. The V gene's germline CDR1 is SGHDT and CDR2 YYEEEE. This CDR3 is built from 12 residues. The CDR3 region is CASSPSRQKQFF. The CDR3 DNA reads TGTGCCAGCAGCCCCTCTAGGCAGAAGCAGTTCTTC.

V and J are TRBV10-3 and TRBJ1-5; maybe TRBD1 (5 bases). The length of the CDR3 is 17 residues. Germline lookup yields CDR1 ENHRY and CDR2 SYGVKD. V dropped 5 bases and J dropped 0 bases, with 17 bases sitting between them. The CDR3: CAISPGQAVSSNQPQHF. The CDR3 DNA reads as TGTGCCATCAGTCCAGGGCAGGCGGTTTCTAGCAATCAGCCCCAGCATTTT.

This sequence joins TRBV27 and TRBJ1-3; D not resolved. The CDR3 covers 15 residues. Trimming removed 2 bases at V and 0 bases at J, with 8 bases between. The germline V gene encodes CDR1 MNHEY and CDR2 SMNVEV (reference sequence). The CDR3 region is CASSLRPASGNTIYF. The CDR3 region has the DNA TGTGCCAGCAGTTTAAGACCGGCCTCTGGAAACACCATATATTTT.

This chain links TRBV28 with TRBJ2-7; TRBD1 agrees at 8 bases. The V gene's germline CDR1 is MDHEN and CDR2 SYDVKM. The CDR3 is made up of 15 amino acids. V was clipped by 7 bases and J by 0 bases; unmatched bases: 8. The CDR3 loop reads CASTDRDRNSYEQYF. Written as DNA, the CDR3 is TGTGCCAGCACCGATCGGGACAGGAACTCCTACGAGCAGTACTTC.

This clone has a single count. The genes are TRBV7-9 and TRBJ1-2, with D maybe TRBD1 (5 bases). Germline loops: CDR1 SEHNR, CDR2 FQNEAQ (reference sequence). V lost 5 bases and J 7 bases, leaving 17 bases between the germline ends. The CDR3 covers 14 residues. CDR3 DNA sequence: TGTGCCAGCAGCATTATAGGGGTAGAGGTTGGCTACACCTTC. Residues: CASSIIGVEVGYTF.

The chain carries TRBV7-2 and TRBJ2-7; either TRBD1 or TRBD2 may supply D (5 bases each). The CDR3 has 14 residues. The V gene lost 2 bases and the J gene lost 3 bases, with 11 bases spanning the gap. CDR1 and CDR2 from the germline V gene are SGHTA and FQGNSA. This CDR3 is CASSLTLGDYEQYF. The CDR3 region has the DNA TGTGCCAGCAGCTTAACGTTGGGGGACTACGAGCAGTACTTC.

This clone was seen more than once but under ten times. The chain has TRBV2 and TRBJ2-1; possibly TRBD2 for D (5 bases). CDR1 and CDR2 from the germline V gene are SNHLY and FYNNEI. V lost 7 bases, J lost 6 bases, and 13 bases lay in between. The CDR3 consists of 13 residues. The CDR3 here is CASNLIRGNEQFF. The CDR3 bases are TGTGCCAGCAATCTGATCCGGGGCAATGAGCAGTTCTTC.

The V call is TRBV10-3, the J call TRBJ2-7; TRBD1 matches at 11 bases. CDR1 and CDR2 from the germline V gene are ENHRY and SYGVKD. The length of the CDR3 is 15 residues. The V and J ends lost 2 bases and 5 bases, in that order; junction bases with no gene match: 5. The CDR3, as DNA: TGTGCCATCAGTGAGCTAGGGGACAGGGGGAACGAGCAGTACTTC. This translates into CAISELGDRGNEQYF.

The rearrangement joins TRBV5-1 to TRBJ1-6; unclear D gene. Deletions cut 0 bases from V and 8 bases from J, with 6 bases between. This CDR3 has 13 amino acids. CDR1 SGHRS and CDR2 YFSETQ come from the germline V gene. The CDR3 region is CASSLAEYSPLHF. The CDR3 nucleotides read TGCGCCAGCAGCTTGGCCGAGTATTCACCCCTCCACTTT.

The chain recombines TRBV25-1 with TRBJ1-6, with 7 nucleotides matching TRBD1. CDR1 is MGHDK and CDR2 is SYGVNS in the germline V gene. With V trimmed by 4 bases and J by 18 bases, 12 bases remained unmatched. This CDR3 spans 13 amino acids. The CDR3: CASSAADRAVSHF. The CDR3, as DNA: TGTGCCAGCAGTGCCGCCGACAGGGCAGTTTCCCACTTT.

The chain uses TRBV28 and TRBJ2-1; 7 bases are a match to TRBD1. Germline-derived CDR1 and CDR2 are MDHEN and SYDVKM. V was pared by 6 bases and J by 8 bases, with 10 bases of the junction left unmatched. The CDR3 has 14 residues. CDR3 sequence (DNA): TGTGCCAGCAGCTCCGGACAGGTATGGGATGAGCAGTTCTTC. This encodes CASSSGQVWDEQFF. Full variable domain (remainder filled in from reference TRBV28 and TRBJ2-1): DVKVTQSSRYLVKRTGEKVFLECVQDMDHENMFWYRQDPGLGLRLIYFSYDVKMKEKGDIPEGYSVSREKKERFSLILESASTNQTSMYLCASSSGQVWDEQFFGPGTRLTVL.